What follows describes a single T cell receptor beta chain. From germline, CDR1 is SNHLY and CDR2 FYNNEI. This CDR3 is built from 14 residues. V trimming: 5 bases; J trimming: 8 bases; junction bases outside the gene matches: 9. This specimen comes from a study of OX40 agonist ivuxolimab in advanced cancers. Profiling relied on immunoSEQ multiplex PCR, and the TCRdb table lists in-frame clones only, not all of them. This table has 94,000 or so clones, approximately 81% appearing once. The origin of this receptor is an adult with an advanced solid tumor such as melanoma, head and neck, liver or kidney cancer. This chain connects TRBV2 to TRBJ2-1, with TRBD2 matching 7 bases. The sample was CD4+ or CD8+ T cells sorted from blood, taken in a trial of the OX40 agonist ivuxolimab. The CDR3 is CASSLGLGGDEQFF. DNA for the CDR3: TGTGCCAGCAGTCTAGGACTAGGCGGCGATGAGCAGTTCTTC.